This T cell receptor (beta chain) was sequenced during a study of T cells in Graves' hyperthyroidism and ophthalmopathy. TCR beta CDR3 region amplification was performed from RNA transcripts. HTBI primers were the set used in a first-round RT-PCR of the TCR CDR3. Each CDR3 protein gets one entry after TCRdb re-called the multiplex PCR reads with MiXCR. The sample yields around 660,000 distinct CDR3 sequences, over 40% seen once. This clonotype was counted a few times. Its target is not known. The V gene lost 4 bases and the J gene lost 0 bases, with 15 bases spanning the gap. This CDR3 spans 17 amino acids. CDR1 SGHTA and CDR2 FQGNSA come from the germline V gene. Study findings and constraints: Blood shared most expanded thyroid clonotypes above 0.001.

This chain uses TRBV7-2 with TRBJ1-4; no firm D call. This TCR came from an adult man with Graves' disease, either hyperthyroidism or ophthalmopathy (not recorded which). The sequenced sample consisted of peripheral blood or thyroid tissue (not recorded which). The CDR3: CASSSPFIGSTNEKLFF. The CDR3 coding sequence is TGTGCCAGCAGCTCCCCATTCATCGGCTCAACTAATGAAAAACTGTTTTTT.